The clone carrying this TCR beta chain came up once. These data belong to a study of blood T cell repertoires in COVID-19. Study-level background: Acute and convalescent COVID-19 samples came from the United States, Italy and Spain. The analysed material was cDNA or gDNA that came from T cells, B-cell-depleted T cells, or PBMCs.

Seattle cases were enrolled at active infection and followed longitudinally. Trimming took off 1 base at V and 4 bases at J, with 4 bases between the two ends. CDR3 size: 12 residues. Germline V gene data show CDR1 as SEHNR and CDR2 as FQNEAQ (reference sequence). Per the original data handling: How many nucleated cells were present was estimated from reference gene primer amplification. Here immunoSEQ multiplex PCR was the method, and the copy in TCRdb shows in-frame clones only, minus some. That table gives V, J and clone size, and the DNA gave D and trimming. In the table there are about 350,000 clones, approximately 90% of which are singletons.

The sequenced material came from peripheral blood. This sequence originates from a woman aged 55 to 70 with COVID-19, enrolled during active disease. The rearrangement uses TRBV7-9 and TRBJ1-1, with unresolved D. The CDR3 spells CASSLVSTEAFF. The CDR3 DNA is TGTGCCAGCAGCTTAGTGAGCACTGAAGCTTTCTTT.